The 20 T cell receptor beta chains below come from one sample, sequenced in a study of blood T cell repertoires in COVID-19. Only in-frame clones appear in the TCRdb table, and some are missing; sequencing was by immunoSEQ multiplex PCR. Altogether under 300,000 clones are present, 70% to 90% being singletons, with the ten largest covering about 3.5%. The material sequenced was PBMCs or T cells enriched from blood (not recorded which). These TCRs come from a woman aged 40 to 50 with acute COVID-19.

The genes are TRBV27 and TRBJ2-1; D is possibly TRBD2 (7 bases). V dropped 6 bases and J dropped 0 bases, with 18 bases sitting between them. This CDR3 has 17 residues. CDR1 is MNHEY and CDR2 is SMNVEV in the germline V gene (reference sequence). The CDR3 DNA sequence: TGTGCCAGCAGGCCAAGGGGGGGGCAAAGCTCCTACAATGAGCAGTTCTTC. Its protein is CASRPRGGQSSYNEQFF.

This clone has a single count. The chain recombines TRBV11-2 with TRBJ2-1; D may be TRBD2 (5 bases). The V gene's germline CDR1 is SGHAT and CDR2 FQNNGV. V lost 5 bases and J 5 bases, leaving 19 bases between the germline ends. The CDR3 runs to 16 residues. For the CDR3, the DNA is TGTGCCAGCAGCCCACTACGAGGGCCGAGGGACAATGAGCAGTTCTTC. Protein product: CASSPLRGPRDNEQFF.

This clone has a handful of counts. V gene TRBV28 combines with J gene TRBJ2-1, with 9 bases lining up with TRBD1. CDR3 length equals 14 residues. The J segment lost 14 bases and the V segment lost 6 bases, leaving 14 bases of the junction unmatched. Germline loops: CDR1 MDHEN, CDR2 SYDVKM. CDR3 nucleotides: TGTGCCAGCAGCCCCTCGACAGGGGGAGGGAAGGAGTTCTTC. Its translation is CASSPSTGGGKEFF.

Only one count was recorded for this clone. The rearrangement joins TRBV5-4 to TRBJ1-1; 9 bases map to TRBD1. This CDR3 comprises 14 residues. V gave up 4 bases and J gave up 4 bases; unmatched junction bases: 5. Germline CDR1 reads SGHNT; CDR2 reads YYREEE (reference sequence). The CDR3 DNA reads as TGTGCCAGCAGCATAACAGGGGGCGTCACTGAAGCTTTCTTT. Protein: CASSITGGVTEAFF.

The chain has TRBV4-1 and TRBJ1-1, with 8 bases lining up with TRBD1. Germline V CDR1 and CDR2: MGHRA, YSYEKL. Trimming removed 3 bases from V and 1 base from J; junction bases left unmatched: 4. The CDR3 is 15 residues long. The DNA of the CDR3 is TGCGCCAGCAGCCACATTGACAGGGGGAACACTGAAGCTTTCTTT. It is translated as CASSHIDRGNTEAFF.

A word on this clone: Different DNA sequences within this sample yield the same CDR3. This chain uses TRBV5-1 with TRBJ1-5; 9 nucleotides match TRBD1. With V trimmed by 4 bases and J by 4 bases, 3 bases remained unmatched. From germline, CDR1 is SGHRS and CDR2 YFSETQ. The CDR3 spans 14 residues. The CDR3 DNA sequence: TGCGCCAGCAGCCCGGGGACAGGGAATCAGCCCCAGCATTTT. This translates into CASSPGTGNQPQHF. Complete variable domain (other parts from reference TRBV5-1 and TRBJ1-5): KAGVTQTPRYLIKTRGQQVTLSCSPISGHRSVSWYQQTPGQGLQFLFEYFSETQRNKGNFPGRFSGRQFSNSRSEMNVSTLELGDSALYLCASSPGTGNQPQHFGDGTRLSIL.

This CDR3 reads CASSRLLAGGQETQYF. In DNA form, the CDR3 reads TGTGCCAGCAGTCGCCTACTAGCGGGAGGACAAGAGACCCAGTACTTC. J is TRBJ2-5 and V is TRBV11-2; 12 positions agree with TRBD2. The CDR3 spans 16 residues. The germline gives CDR1 SGHAT, CDR2 FQNNGV. Trimming at V came to 6 bases and at J to 2 bases, leaving 7 bases not matched to a gene.

This clone showed up just a few times. The chain recombines TRBV27 with TRBJ1-4; TRBD1 matches 9 bases. The V gene end was trimmed by 3 bases and the J gene end by 4 bases; junction bases not matched to a gene: 6. CDR3 length equals 16 residues. Germline V lookup: CDR1 MNHEY, CDR2 SMNVEV (reference sequence). As DNA, the CDR3 is TGTGCCAGCAGTTTGTCTTGGACAGGGGTTAATGAAAAACTGTTTTTT. The encoded protein is CASSLSWTGVNEKLFF.

This clone was picked up a small number of times. Other DNA sequences in this specimen translate into the identical CDR3. This rearrangement joins TRBV9 to TRBJ2-3, with D possibly being TRBD2 (5 bases). V was shortened by 3 bases and J by 6 bases, with 8 bases between the two germline ends. Per the germline V gene, CDR1 is SGDLS and CDR2 is YYNGEE. The CDR3 is made up of 12 amino acids. CDR3 bases: TGTGCCAGCAGCGCAAGAGGGGATACGCAGTATTTT. Amino acid sequence: CASSARGDTQYF.

This chain links TRBV4-1 with TRBJ2-7; TRBD2 agrees at 9 bases. CDR1 and CDR2 (germline): MGHRA, YSYEKL. CDR3 length: 15 residues. The junction had 4 bases not matched to a gene; V was cut back by 2 bases and J by 2 bases. CDR3 in amino acids: CASSQQAGGTYEQYF. The CDR3 DNA is TGCGCCAGCAGCCAACAAGCGGGAGGAACCTACGAGCAGTACTTC.

In this sample, this clone turned up once. CDR3 bases: TGTGCCAGCAGTATATACAGGGAAAAGAACACTGAAGCTTTCTTT. Protein sequence: CASSIYREKNTEAFF. The chain joins TRBV6-5 to TRBJ1-1, with TRBD1 as a possible D gene (6 bases). The CDR3 is made up of 15 amino acids. CDR1 and CDR2 from the germline V gene are MNHEY and SVGAGI. V was trimmed by 5 bases and J by 1 base, leaving 14 bases between them.

This clone has just one count. This sequence joins TRBV25-1 and TRBJ2-2, with TRBD2 as a possible D gene (5 bases). V shed 6 bases and J shed 6 bases, with 17 bases lying between them. In germline, CDR1 is MGHDK, CDR2 SYGVNS. The CDR3 is 15 residues long. CDR3 in DNA: TGTGCCAGCAGGTTGGAGAGCGACGGGGCCGGGGAGCTGTTTTTT. It yields the protein CASRLESDGAGELFF.

This clone appeared a single time. The chain uses TRBV11-2 and TRBJ2-2; 7 bases map to TRBD1. The ends lost 5 bases at V and 1 base at J; junction bases unmatched: 7. The CDR3 is made up of 16 amino acids. Germline CDR1 SGHAT, CDR2 FQNNGV. CDR3 sequence reads: CASSHGTEENTGELFF. The DNA of the CDR3 is TGTGCCAGCAGCCACGGGACAGAAGAGAACACCGGGGAGCTGTTTTTT.

The chain carries TRBV7-3 and TRBJ1-2; D perhaps matches TRBD1 (6 bases). Between the trimmed V and J ends, which lost 5 bases and 0 bases, there was a span of 10 bases. The CDR3 has 14 residues. From germline, CDR1 is SGHTA and CDR2 FQGTGA. Here the CDR3 reads CASSPTGSNYGYTF. The CDR3 DNA reads TGTGCCAGCAGCCCTACAGGGTCTAACTATGGCTACACCTTC.

The CDR3 protein is CASSLAPGQGMGTEAFF. For the CDR3, the DNA is TGCGCCAGCAGCTTGGCCCCGGGACAGGGAATGGGCACTGAAGCTTTCTTT. This chain uses TRBV5-1 with TRBJ1-1, with 9 bases fitting TRBD1. This CDR3 is built from 17 residues. The V gene's germline CDR1 is SGHRS and CDR2 YFSETQ. After removal of 0 bases from V and 4 bases from J, the junction contained 10 bases not matched to a gene. Based on the CDR3 plus reference TRBV5-1 and TRBJ1-1, the full variable domain is KAGVTQTPRYLIKTRGQQVTLSCSPISGHRSVSWYQQTPGQGLQFLFEYFSETQRNKGNFPGRFSGRQFSNSRSEMNVSTLELGDSALYLCASSLAPGQGMGTEAFFGQGTRLTVV.

The chain combines TRBV2 with TRBJ1-4; 8 nucleotides align to TRBD1. Germline V lookup: CDR1 SNHLY, CDR2 FYNNEI. V gave up 8 bases and J gave up 6 bases; unmatched junction bases: 8. This CDR3 is 14 amino acids long. The CDR3 DNA follows: TGTGCCAGCCGGGGACAGGCTTCATATGAAAAACTGTTTTTT. Translating gives CASRGQASYEKLFF.

J is TRBJ1-1 and V is TRBV5-6; D is ambiguous. The germline V gene has CDR1 SGHDT and CDR2 YYEEEE. This CDR3 comprises 11 residues. V was shortened by 6 bases and J by 0 bases, with 3 bases between the two germline ends. The CDR3 DNA is TGTGCCAGCAATATGAACACTGAAGCTTTCTTT. It yields the protein CASNMNTEAFF.

V gene TRBV11-3 combines with J gene TRBJ2-3, with TRBD2 matching over 12 bases. The CDR3 covers 16 residues. Germline V gene data show CDR1 as SGHNT and CDR2 as YENEEA. Germline trimming cut 3 bases from V and 5 bases from J; bases unmatched to any gene: 6. The CDR3 sequence is CASSFDLAGGLDTQYF. CDR3 nucleotides: TGTGCCAGCAGCTTCGATCTAGCGGGAGGGTTAGATACGCAGTATTTT. Drawing the rest from reference TRBV11-3 and TRBJ2-3, the complete variable domain is EAGVVQSPRYKIIEKKQPVAFWCNPISGHNTLYWYLQNLGQGPELLIRYENEEAVDDSQLPKDRFSAERLKGVDSTLKIQPAELGDSAVYLCASSFDLAGGLDTQYFGPGTRLTVL.

This chain uses TRBV5-6 with TRBJ2-3; D might be TRBD2 (5 bases). Trimming pared 4 bases from V and 4 bases from J, leaving 10 bases between. CDR3 size: 13 residues. Germline values: CDR1 SGHDT, CDR2 YYEEEE. CDR3 residues: CASSEGSSDTQYF. CDR3 bases: TGTGCCAGCAGCGAAGGGAGCTCAGATACGCAGTATTTT.

The chain joins TRBV7-9 to TRBJ2-7; 11 nucleotides align to TRBD2. Trimming removed 3 bases from V and 3 bases from J; junction bases left unmatched: 1. The germline CDR1 and CDR2 sequences are SEHNR and FQNEAQ (reference sequence). This CDR3 region has 14 residues. The CDR3, as DNA: TGTGCCAGCAGCTTTGGGACTAGCGGCTACGAGCAGTACTTC. This codes for CASSFGTSGYEQYF. The entire variable domain, with the rest obtained from reference TRBV7-9 and TRBJ2-7, is as follows: DTGVSQNPRHKITKRGQNVTFRCDPISEHNRLYWYRQTLGQGPEFLTYFQNEAQLEKSRLLSDRFSAERPKGSFSTLEIQRTEQGDSAMYLCASSFGTSGYEQYFGPGTRLTVT.